This entry describes one T cell receptor beta chain. The antigen remains undetermined. PCR was performed using 60 Vbeta and 13 Jbeta primers. Libraries were prepared by immunoSEQ multiplex PCR; TCRdb keeps only in-frame clonotypes and omits some of them. Of roughly 200,000 clones listed, roughly 79% were seen once; the top ten hold 1.5% to 2%. The data belong to a study of cytomegalovirus exposure and HLA in healthy donors. V was shortened by 3 bases and J by 5 bases, with 13 bases between the two germline ends. The CDR3 runs 15 residues. The germline gives CDR1 SEHNR, CDR2 FQNEAQ (reference sequence). General study results and limits: Earlier findings revealed that most TCR beta V segments proved productive either about 87% or about 30% of the time. Later, an analysis showed that TCR beta chains associated with HLA were more clonally expanded than others that were equally common.

The chain recombines TRBV7-9 with TRBJ2-2; D might be TRBD2 (5 bases). Sequencing was performed on PBMCs. The origin of this receptor is a man between 25 and 39 years old in good health and CMV-seronegative. The CDR3 DNA follows: TGTGCCAGCAGCTTTATGCCTAGCCGTACCGGGGAGCTGTTTTTT. Translating gives CASSFMPSRTGELFF.